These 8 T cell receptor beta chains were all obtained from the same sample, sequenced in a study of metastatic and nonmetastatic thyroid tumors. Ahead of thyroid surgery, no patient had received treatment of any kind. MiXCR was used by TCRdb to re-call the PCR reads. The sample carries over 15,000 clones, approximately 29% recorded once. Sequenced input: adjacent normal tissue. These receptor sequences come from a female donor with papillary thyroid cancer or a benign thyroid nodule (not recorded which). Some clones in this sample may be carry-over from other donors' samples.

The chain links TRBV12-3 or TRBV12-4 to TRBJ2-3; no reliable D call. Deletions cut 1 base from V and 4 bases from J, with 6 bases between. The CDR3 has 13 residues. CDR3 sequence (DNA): TGTGCCAGCAGTTTAGGAATATCAGATACGCAGTATTTT. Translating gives CASSLGISDTQYF.

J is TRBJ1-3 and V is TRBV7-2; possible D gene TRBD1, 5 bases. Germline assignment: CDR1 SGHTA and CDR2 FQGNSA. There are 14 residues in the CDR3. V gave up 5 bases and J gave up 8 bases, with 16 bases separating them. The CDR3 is CASSAPGQAYTIYF. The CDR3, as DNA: TGTGCCAGCAGCGCTCCCGGACAAGCATACACCATATATTTT. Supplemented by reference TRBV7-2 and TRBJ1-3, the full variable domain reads GAGVSQSPSNKVTEKGKDVELRCDPISGHTALYWYRQSLGQGLEFLIYFQGNSAPDKSGLPSDRFSAERTGGSVSTLTIQRTQQEDSAVYLCASSAPGQAYTIYFGEGSWLTVV.

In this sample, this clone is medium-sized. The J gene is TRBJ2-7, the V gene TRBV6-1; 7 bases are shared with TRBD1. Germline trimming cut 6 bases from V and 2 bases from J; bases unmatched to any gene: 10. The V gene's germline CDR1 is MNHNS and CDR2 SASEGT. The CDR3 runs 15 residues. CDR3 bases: TGTGCCAGCAGAAAAACAGGGGAACCAGCCTACGAGCAGTACTTC. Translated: CASRKTGEPAYEQYF.

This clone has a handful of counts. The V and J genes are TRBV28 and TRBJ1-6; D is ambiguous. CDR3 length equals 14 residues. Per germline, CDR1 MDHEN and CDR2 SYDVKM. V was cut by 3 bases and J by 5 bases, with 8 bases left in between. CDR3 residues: CASSLGTHNSPLHF. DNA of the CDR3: TGTGCCAGCAGTTTGGGCACCCATAATTCACCCCTCCACTTT.

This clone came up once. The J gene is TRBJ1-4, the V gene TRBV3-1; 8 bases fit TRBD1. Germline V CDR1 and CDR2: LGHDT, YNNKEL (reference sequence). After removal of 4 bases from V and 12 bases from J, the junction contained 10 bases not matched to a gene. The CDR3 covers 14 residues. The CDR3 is CASSLDRAPPQLFF. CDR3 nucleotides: TGTGCCAGCAGCCTGGACAGGGCTCCCCCCCAACTGTTTTTT.

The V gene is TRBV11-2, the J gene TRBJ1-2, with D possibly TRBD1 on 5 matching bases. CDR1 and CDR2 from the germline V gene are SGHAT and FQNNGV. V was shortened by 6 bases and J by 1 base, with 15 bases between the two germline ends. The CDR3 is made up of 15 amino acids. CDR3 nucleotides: TGTGCCAGCAGTGAAGCGCCTGGGGGTAACTATGGCTACACCTTC. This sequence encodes CASSEAPGGNYGYTF.

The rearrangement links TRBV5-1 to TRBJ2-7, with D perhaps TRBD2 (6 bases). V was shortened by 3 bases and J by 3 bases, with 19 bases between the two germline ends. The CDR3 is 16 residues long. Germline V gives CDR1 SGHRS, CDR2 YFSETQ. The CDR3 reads CASSYADGGTHYEQYF. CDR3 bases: TGCGCCAGCAGCTACGCAGATGGGGGGACCCACTACGAGCAGTACTTC.

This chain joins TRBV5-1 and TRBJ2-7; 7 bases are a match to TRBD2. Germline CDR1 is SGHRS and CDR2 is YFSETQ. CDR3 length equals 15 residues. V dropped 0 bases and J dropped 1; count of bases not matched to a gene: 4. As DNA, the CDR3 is TGCGCCAGCAGCTTGGGGCAGGGAGGGTCCTACGAGCAGTACTTC. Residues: CASSLGQGGSYEQYF.